The 20 T cell receptor beta chains below come from one sample, sequenced in a study of somatic mutations in cytotoxic T cells in rheumatoid arthritis. TCRdb's table, derived via immunoSEQ multiplex PCR, lists solely in-frame clones and lacks some. Here the sample spans under 9,000 clones, 80% to 90% being singletons. The sample comprised CD8+ T cells sorted from blood. Receptors were obtained from a woman aged 65 to 85 with rheumatoid arthritis.

The chain combines TRBV5-6 with TRBJ2-6; weak D call: TRBD1 (5 bases). The CDR3 spans 14 residues. Per the germline V gene, CDR1 is SGHDT and CDR2 is YYEEEE. The V end lost 3 bases, the J end lost 9 bases, and 13 bases lay between the germline ends. The CDR3 protein is CASSSYDSHNVLTF. The CDR3 DNA is TGTGCCAGCAGCTCGTACGACAGCCACAACGTCCTGACTTTC. Together with reference TRBV5-6 and TRBJ2-6, the CDR3 gives the full variable domain: DAGVTQSPTHLIKTRGQQVTLRCSPKSGHDTVSWYQQALGQGPQFIFQYYEEEERQRGNFPDRFSGHQFPNYSSELNVNALLLGDSALYLCASSSYDSHNVLTFGAGSRLTVL.

V and J are TRBV5-4 and TRBJ2-2; perhaps TRBD2 as D (5 bases). The germline gives CDR1 SGHNT, CDR2 YYREEE (reference sequence). V was cut by 3 bases and J by 4 bases, with 10 bases left in between. The CDR3 extends over 14 amino acids. The CDR3 nucleotides are TGTGCCAGCAGCTCCCGGGAACGCACCGGGGAGCTGTTTTTT. Its translation: CASSSRERTGELFF.

V usage is TRBV27 and J usage is TRBJ2-1; 10 nucleotides agree with TRBD2. Germline CDR1 is MNHEY and CDR2 is SMNVEV (reference sequence). CDR3 length: 15 amino acids. Losses at the gene ends were 6 bases for V and 3 bases for J; bases not matched to a gene: 5. This CDR3 reads CASSQLAGIYNEQFF. The CDR3 DNA sequence: TGTGCCAGCAGCCAACTAGCGGGAATCTACAATGAGCAGTTCTTC.

This clone was seen once. This chain connects TRBV5-4 to TRBJ2-1, with a possible D match to TRBD2 (5 bases). This CDR3 is built from 12 residues. Germline V CDR1 and CDR2: SGHNT, YYREEE (reference sequence). V dropped 2 bases and J dropped 8 bases, with 8 bases sitting between them. This CDR3 is CASSFDYYEQFF. The CDR3 bases are TGTGCCAGCAGCTTCGACTATTATGAGCAGTTCTTC. Full variable domain (remainder filled in from reference TRBV5-4 and TRBJ2-1): ETGVTQSPTHLIKTRGQQVTLRCSSQSGHNTVSWYQQALGQGPQFIFQYYREEENGRGNFPPRFSGLQFPNYSSELNVNALELDDSALYLCASSFDYYEQFFGPGTRLTVL.

This chain uses TRBV5-1 with TRBJ2-7; 8 positions match TRBD1. J gave up 1 base and V 5 bases, and 5 bases lay outside the gene matches. The germline V gene encodes CDR1 SGHRS and CDR2 YFSETQ. The CDR3 length is 14 residues. Here the CDR3 DNA reads TGCGCCAGCAGTTTTGACAGGGGATCCTACGAGCAGTACTTC. Its protein product is CASSFDRGSYEQYF.

This chain joins TRBV6-1 and TRBJ2-7; TRBD1 aligns across 7 bases. The CDR3 is 11 residues long. CDR1 and CDR2 from the germline V gene are MNHNS and SASEGT. V gave up 11 bases and J gave up 3 bases; unmatched junction bases: 4. The chain's CDR3 is CAGGQSYEQYF. The CDR3 DNA is TGTGCCGGGGGACAGAGCTACGAGCAGTACTTC.

The chain links TRBV2 to TRBJ1-2, with D perhaps matching TRBD1 (6 bases). This CDR3 contains 15 residues. In germline, CDR1 is SNHLY, CDR2 FYNNEI. V was clipped by 8 bases and J by 1 base, with 17 bases between them. In DNA, the CDR3 is TGTGCCAGCCGCTTTGGGGGGGCGCTTAACTATGGCTACACCTTC. Amino acids: CASRFGGALNYGYTF.

This clone appeared a few times. The chain uses TRBV13 and TRBJ2-7; D is possibly TRBD2 (7 bases). Germline assignment: CDR1 PRHDT and CDR2 FYEKMQ (reference sequence). V was shortened by 5 bases and J by 3 bases, with 17 bases between the two germline ends. This CDR3 is built from 15 residues. CDR3 coding DNA: TGTGCCAGCAGCCCACGGGCGGGGGCCGACTACGAGCAGTACTTC. This sequence encodes CASSPRAGADYEQYF. The complete variable domain, with remaining parts taken from reference TRBV13 and TRBJ2-7, reads AAGVIQSPRHLIKEKRETATLKCYPIPRHDTVYWYQQGPGQDPQFLISFYEKMQSDKGSIPDRFSAQQFSDYHSELNMSSLELGDSALYFCASSPRAGADYEQYFGPGTRLTVT.

V is TRBV4-3 and J is TRBJ2-1, with 12 bases lining up with TRBD2. Germline values: CDR1 LGHNA, CDR2 YSLEER. The length of the CDR3 is 15 residues. V lost 6 bases, J lost 4 bases, and 4 bases stayed unmatched. CDR3: CASREGLAGYNEQFF. DNA of the CDR3: TGCGCCAGCAGGGAAGGACTAGCGGGGTACAATGAGCAGTTCTTC.

The CDR3 nucleotides are TGTGCCAGCAGCTCGACAGGGGTGGACACCGGGGAGCTGTTTTTT. This encodes CASSSTGVDTGELFF. The chain carries TRBV11-3 and TRBJ2-2, with 8 bases identical to TRBD1. Trimming at V came to 4 bases and at J to 3 bases, leaving 4 bases not matched to a gene. The germline gives CDR1 SGHNT, CDR2 YENEEA. The CDR3 is 15 residues long.

The rearrangement uses TRBV15 and TRBJ2-7, with D tentatively TRBD2 (5 bases). Germline V lookup: CDR1 LNHNV, CDR2 YYDKDF (reference sequence). The length of the CDR3 is 15 residues. Between the trimmed V and J ends, which lost 5 bases and 4 bases, there was a span of 18 bases. CDR3 bases: TGTGCCACCAGCGTGTCCCGGGGAAGCAGATACGAGCAGTACTTC. It encodes CATSVSRGSRYEQYF.

V is TRBV5-6 and J is TRBJ1-2, with TRBD1 matching 11 bases. CDR3 length: 16 residues. The V and J ends lost 1 base and 7 bases, in that order; junction bases with no gene match: 9. Looked up from germline, CDR1 is SGHDT and CDR2 is YYEEEE. CDR3 region: CASSLTLDRGRAGYTF. The CDR3 nucleotides are TGTGCCAGCAGCTTGACCCTGGACAGGGGGCGGGCTGGCTACACCTTC.

V is TRBV5-1 and J is TRBJ2-1; 8 positions match TRBD2. This CDR3 has 15 amino acids. CDR1 and CDR2 from the germline V gene are SGHRS and YFSETQ. V trimming: 6 bases; J trimming: 3 bases; junction bases outside the gene matches: 8. The CDR3 coding sequence is TGCGCCAGCACGCGGCAGCGGGGGATCTACAATGAGCAGTTCTTC. It is translated as CASTRQRGIYNEQFF.

The rearrangement links TRBV7-8 to TRBJ1-5, with D possibly TRBD1 on 5 matching bases. The CDR3 totals 14 residues. Trimming stripped 0 bases from V and 7 bases from J, with 10 bases between. Germline CDR1 reads SGHVS; CDR2 reads FQNEAQ. The CDR3 DNA reads as TGTGCCAGCAGCTTAGCCGGGGGAGGCCAGCCCCAGCATTTT. This gives the protein CASSLAGGGQPQHF.

This sequence joins TRBV9 and TRBJ2-1, with 8 bases aligning to TRBD2. CDR3 size: 18 residues. Germline loops: CDR1 SGDLS, CDR2 YYNGEE. The V and J ends lost 0 bases and 8 bases, in that order; junction bases with no gene match: 16. For the CDR3, the DNA is TGTGCCAGCAGCGTAGCTACCGGGGGCGGGGGGCCTGGTGATGAGCAGTTCTTC. This codes for CASSVATGGGGPGDEQFF.

The chain has TRBV10-3 and TRBJ2-1; TRBD2 matches at 8 bases. Germline V lookup: CDR1 ENHRY, CDR2 SYGVKD. The CDR3 extends over 11 amino acids. V was clipped by 11 bases and J by 8 bases; unmatched bases: 5. Here the CDR3 reads CAVGTRDEQFF. The CDR3 DNA sequence: TGTGCCGTCGGGACTAGGGATGAGCAGTTCTTC.

The rearrangement links TRBV5-1 to TRBJ2-7, with D maybe TRBD1 (6 bases). CDR3 length: 12 residues. The V gene lost 5 bases and the J gene lost 6 bases, with 12 bases spanning the gap. Germline values: CDR1 SGHRS, CDR2 YFSETQ. CDR3 amino acids: CASSTGPGEQYF. The CDR3 DNA follows: TGCGCCAGCAGTACAGGGCCGGGCGAGCAGTACTTC.

This clone was seen only a few times. The CDR3 is CAIFVTGTPSEDTQYF. CDR3 DNA: TGTGCCATCTTTGTTACCGGGACACCGAGCGAAGATACGCAGTATTTT. This chain joins TRBV7-9 and TRBJ2-3; a possible D gene is TRBD1 (6 bases). Germline CDR1 SEHNR, CDR2 FQNEAQ (reference sequence). This CDR3 comprises 16 residues. With 10 bases removed from V and 5 bases from J, the gap between germline ends came to 25 bases.

The genes are TRBV6-1 and TRBJ2-5; the match to TRBD2 covers 13 bases. Trimming at V came to 3 bases and at J to 2 bases, leaving 3 bases not matched to a gene. CDR3 size: 16 residues. Germline V gene sequence: CDR1 MNHNS, CDR2 SASEGT. The CDR3 DNA reads as TGTGCCAGCAGTGAGTTACTAGCGGGAGGGCAAGAGACCCAGTACTTC. It specifies CASSELLAGGQETQYF.

The V gene is TRBV11-2, the J gene TRBJ1-1, with D unresolved. The germline V and J ends were trimmed by 6 bases and 9 bases, with 20 bases remaining between them. The CDR3 is 14 residues long. The germline gives CDR1 SGHAT, CDR2 FQNNGV. The CDR3 reads CASREGGFADKAFF. In DNA, the CDR3 is TGTGCCAGCAGAGAGGGAGGGTTTGCGGATAAAGCTTTCTTT.